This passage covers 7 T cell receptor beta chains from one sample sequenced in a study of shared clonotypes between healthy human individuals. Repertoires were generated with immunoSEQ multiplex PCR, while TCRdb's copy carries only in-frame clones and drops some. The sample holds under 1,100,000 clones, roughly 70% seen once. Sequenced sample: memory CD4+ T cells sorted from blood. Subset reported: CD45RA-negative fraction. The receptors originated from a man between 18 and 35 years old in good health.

In DNA, the CDR3 is TGCAGCGCCCTCGGACTAGCGGGATACCAGTACTTC. Protein product: CSALGLAGYQYF. The chain joins TRBV29-1 to TRBJ2-5, with TRBD2 matching 12 bases. The CDR3 spans 12 residues. Trimming cost V 7 bases and J 10 bases; bases outside gene matches: 7. Germline CDR1 is SQVTM and CDR2 is ANQGSEA.

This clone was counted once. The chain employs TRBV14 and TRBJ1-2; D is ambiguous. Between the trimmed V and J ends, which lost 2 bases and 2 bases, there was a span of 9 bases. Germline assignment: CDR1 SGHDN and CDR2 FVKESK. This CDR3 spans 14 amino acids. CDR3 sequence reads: CASSQYTVNYGYTF. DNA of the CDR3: TGTGCCAGCAGCCAATACACGGTAAACTATGGCTACACCTTC.

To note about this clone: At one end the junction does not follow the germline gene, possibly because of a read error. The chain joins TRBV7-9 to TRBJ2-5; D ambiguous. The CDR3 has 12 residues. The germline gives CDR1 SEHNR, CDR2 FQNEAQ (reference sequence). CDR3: CASNLVAETQYF. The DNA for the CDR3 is TGTGCCAGCAACTTAGTAGCCGAGACCCAGTACTTC.

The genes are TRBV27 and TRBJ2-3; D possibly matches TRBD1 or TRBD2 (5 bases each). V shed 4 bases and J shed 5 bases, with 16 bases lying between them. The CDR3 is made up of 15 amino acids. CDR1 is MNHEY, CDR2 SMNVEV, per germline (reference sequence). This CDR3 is CASSSPQGRIDTQYF. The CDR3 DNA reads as TGTGCCAGCAGTTCACCCCAGGGACGGATAGATACGCAGTATTTT.

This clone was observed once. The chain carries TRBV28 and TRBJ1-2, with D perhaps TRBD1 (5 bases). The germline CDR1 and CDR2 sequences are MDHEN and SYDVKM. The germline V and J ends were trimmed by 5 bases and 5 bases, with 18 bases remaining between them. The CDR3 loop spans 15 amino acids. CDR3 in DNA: TGTGCCAGCAGTCTAAGGCAGGGAAGGGTTTATGGCTACACCTTC. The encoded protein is CASSLRQGRVYGYTF.

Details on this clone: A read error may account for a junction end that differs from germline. CDR3 loop: CASSLDRGLLIF. In DNA, the CDR3 is TGTGCCAGCAGCTTAGATCGGGGACTATTGATCTTC. The chain combines TRBV11-2 with TRBJ2-1, with TRBD2 matching over 7 bases. Germline assignment: CDR1 SGHAT and CDR2 FQNNGV. There are 12 residues in the CDR3.

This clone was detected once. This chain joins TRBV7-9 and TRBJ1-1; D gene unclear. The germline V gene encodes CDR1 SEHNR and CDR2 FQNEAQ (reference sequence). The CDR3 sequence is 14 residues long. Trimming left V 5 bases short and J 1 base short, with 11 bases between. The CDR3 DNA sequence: TGTGCCAGCAGCAGAAACGCAGGGAACACTGAAGCTTTCTTT. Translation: CASSRNAGNTEAFF.